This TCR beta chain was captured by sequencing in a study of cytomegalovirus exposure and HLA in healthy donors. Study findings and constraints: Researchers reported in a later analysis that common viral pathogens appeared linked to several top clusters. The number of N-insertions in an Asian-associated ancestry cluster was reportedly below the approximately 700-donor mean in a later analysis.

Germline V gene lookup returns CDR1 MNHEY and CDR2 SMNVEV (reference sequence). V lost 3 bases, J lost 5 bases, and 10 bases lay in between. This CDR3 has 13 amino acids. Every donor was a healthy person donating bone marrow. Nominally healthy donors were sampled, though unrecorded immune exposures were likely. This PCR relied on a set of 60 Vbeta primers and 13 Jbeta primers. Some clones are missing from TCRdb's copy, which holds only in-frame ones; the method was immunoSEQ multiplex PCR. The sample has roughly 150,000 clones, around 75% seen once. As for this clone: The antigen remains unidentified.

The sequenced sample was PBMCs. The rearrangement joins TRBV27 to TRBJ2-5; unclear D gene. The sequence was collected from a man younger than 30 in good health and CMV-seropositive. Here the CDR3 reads CASSFRPRETQYF. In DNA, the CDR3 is TGTGCCAGCAGTTTTCGACCTAGGGAGACCCAGTACTTC.